The following is a T cell receptor (beta chain) sequence with its context. Its antigen remains unidentified. Nothing much larger sits one base from this clone, and base qualities are not available. These data are taken from a study of cytomegalovirus exposure and HLA in healthy donors (dated by TCRdb to between 2016 and 2019). For context, the study as a whole: According to a later analysis, one platform produced both the roughly 130 validation repertoires and the roughly 640 repertoires of the first cohort. The study aimed to test whether cataloging public T cell receptors could reveal signatures of past pathogen exposure. Besides the first cohort of 666 subjects, a separate validation cohort made up of 120 different subjects was used. To predict cytomegalovirus infection status, the study combined high-throughput TCR immunosequencing, statistical association of individual TCRs with disease status, and machine learning.

CDR1 and CDR2, looked up from the germline V gene (reference sequence), are MNHEY and SMNVEV. Unmatched junction bases come to 7, with V trimmed by 5 bases and J by 0 bases. The CDR3 goes from the cysteine to the phenylalanine over 15 residues. CDR3 DNA only is kept here, 45 bases in frame from base 1. Donors formed part of the validation cohort, which comprised 120 or so subjects and was distinct from the first cohort of some 700 subjects. General conclusions and limits of the study: It was suggested by the authors that the approach could potentially be generalized to other disease states and immunological phenotypes. The classifier was reported to diagnose cytomegalovirus status with high specificity and sensitivity in both the original cohort and the validation cohort. Subsequent analysis determined that TCRs grouped into clusters in the first cohort also showed a tendency toward co-occurrence across the 120 or so validation repertoires, and approximately 94% of cluster scores exceeded 0. The study gave a list of 150 to 200 TCR beta chains associated with cytomegalovirus. In vitro tests confirmed that a few of the cytomegalovirus-associated TCR beta chains recognize cytomegalovirus antigens. Most TCR sequences were observed very rarely across donors, whereas some public TCRs were present in many individuals. The validation cohort had no HLA typing available for a later analysis, so co-occurrence within that cohort was assessed over all 110 or so repertoires.

The method behind the library was the immunoSEQ multiplex PCR assay. Under the source paper's analysis protocol: A statistical classification framework was built to diagnose cytomegalovirus status from the catalog of TCR beta chain sequences. TCRdb carries this immuneACCESS record with in-frame sequences only. Its versions omit some clonotypes, under half of them owing to an unresolved V gene in the studies checked, with the rest unexplained. The DNA gave D and trimming, while V, J and clone size come from that table. The sample profile shows about 220,000 clones; approximately 87% of them were found once. 2.6% of the sample goes to the ten largest clones.

The material sequenced was PBMCs. This receptor was identified in a man in his late teens or twenties in good health and CMV-seronegative. The sequence joins TRBV27 to TRBJ2-7, and TRBD1 aligns with 7 junction nucleotides. The DNA sequence is as follows: TGTGCCAGCAGTATAGGGGGCCTGCGCTCCTACGAGCAGTACTTC. Translated, it reads CASSIGGLRSYEQYF.